These 6 T cell receptor beta chains share one sample of origin, sequenced in a study of T cells in Graves' hyperthyroidism and ophthalmopathy. RNA transcripts provided the source from which TCR beta CDR3 regions were amplified. The study used the HTBI primer set for a first-round RT-PCR of the TCR CDR3. From the multiplex PCR reads, TCRdb called clonotypes with MiXCR, one entry per CDR3 protein. The sample lists about 410,000 distinct CDR3 sequences, roughly 14% occurring once. Specimen: blood. Every receptor here comes from a man between 18 and 29 years old with Graves' ophthalmopathy.

This clonotype was detected many times. The genes are TRBV6-1 and TRBJ1-3, with D possibly TRBD1 on 5 matching bases. The CDR3 spans 15 residues. Per the germline V gene, CDR1 is MNHNS and CDR2 is SASEGT. With 8 bases removed from V and 1 base from J, the gap between germline ends came to 15 bases. The CDR3 spells CASQGVDLSGNTIYF. The DNA of the CDR3 is TGTGCCAGCCAGGGAGTAGATCTTTCTGGAAACACCATATATTTT.

This rearrangement joins TRBV10-3 to TRBJ2-1, with 16 bases fitting TRBD2. The CDR3 runs 17 residues. After removal of 6 bases from V and 6 bases from J, the junction contained 8 bases not matched to a gene. Germline V gives CDR1 ENHRY, CDR2 SYGVKD. The CDR3 coding sequence is TGTGCCATCAGGTTCGGGACTAGCGGGGGGGAAGGCAATGAGCAGTTCTTC. This gives the protein CAIRFGTSGGEGNEQFF.

This clonotype was observed a few times. The chain joins TRBV9 to TRBJ1-2; D ambiguous. Germline CDR1 reads SGDLS; CDR2 reads YYNGEE. The CDR3 contains 15 residues. The V gene lost 2 bases and the J gene lost 1 base, with 12 bases spanning the gap. Here the CDR3 reads CASSVGGNRNYGYTF. The CDR3 coding sequence is TGTGCCAGCAGCGTTGGAGGAAACCGTAACTATGGCTACACCTTC.

Ten or more counts support this clonotype. The chain joins TRBV20-1 to TRBJ2-1, with 11 bases fitting TRBD2. Germline values: CDR1 DFQATT, CDR2 SNEGSKA (reference sequence). The CDR3 loop spans 17 amino acids. The V segment lost 4 bases and the J segment 4 bases; nucleotides outside the gene matches: 12. CDR3 DNA sequence: TGCAGTGCTAACCCTCCCCTAGCGGGAGGTGATTACAATGAGCAGTTCTTC. Its translation is CSANPPLAGGDYNEQFF.

This clonotype was recorded many times. The CDR3: CASTGTGFNEQYF. CDR3 sequence (DNA): TGCGCCAGCACCGGGACAGGGTTCAACGAGCAGTACTTC. This sequence joins TRBV5-1 and TRBJ2-7, with 9 bases identical to TRBD1. The ends lost 6 bases at V and 5 bases at J; junction bases unmatched: 6. The CDR3 has 13 residues. Germline V gene lookup returns CDR1 SGHRS and CDR2 YFSETQ.

This clonotype was counted ten times or more. V gene TRBV10-2 combines with J gene TRBJ2-7, with D unresolved. Germline V gives CDR1 WSHSY, CDR2 SAAADI. The CDR3 runs 13 residues. V shed 6 bases and J shed 3 bases, with 12 bases lying between them. The CDR3 DNA follows: TGCGCCAGCAGCCTGGAACGGTTCTACGAGCAGTACTTC. Its translation is CASSLERFYEQYF.